This TCR beta chain was sequenced in a study of regulatory and conventional T cells in RAG deficiency. Study-wide results and limits: Patient subsets had shorter CDR3s; Omenn Treg-Tconv overlap exceeded 85%. RAG-deficient patients showed markedly lower Shannon entropy and higher Simpson indices than control T-cell subsets.

Repertoires were generated with immunoSEQ multiplex PCR, while TCRdb's copy carries only in-frame clones and drops some. This sample yields over 45,000 clones, of which more than 80% are seen a single time; about 0.5% belongs to the top ten. Conventional CD4+ T cells were sorted from blood as CD25-low CD127-high cells. Comment on this clone: Antigen unknown. One end of the junction does not line up with germline, which may come from a read error.

The CDR3 contains 13 residues. The germline gives CDR1 SSHAT, CDR2 FNYEAQ (reference sequence). These data were also reused for a study on regulatory T cells. That work contributes: The primer mix had 52 TRBV and 13 TRBJ primers. Patient repertoires had restricted TRB V-J pairs and skewed V and J usage, most in Tregs.

The source of this sequence is a human donor in good health. The material sequenced was CD4+ effector T cells sorted from blood. The chain uses TRBV7-7 and TRBJ2-1, with D perhaps TRBD1 (6 bases). This chain's CDR3 is CASSLAGANEQFF. The CDR3 DNA sequence: TGTGCTAGCAGCTTAGCAGGGGCCAATGAGCAGTTCTTC.